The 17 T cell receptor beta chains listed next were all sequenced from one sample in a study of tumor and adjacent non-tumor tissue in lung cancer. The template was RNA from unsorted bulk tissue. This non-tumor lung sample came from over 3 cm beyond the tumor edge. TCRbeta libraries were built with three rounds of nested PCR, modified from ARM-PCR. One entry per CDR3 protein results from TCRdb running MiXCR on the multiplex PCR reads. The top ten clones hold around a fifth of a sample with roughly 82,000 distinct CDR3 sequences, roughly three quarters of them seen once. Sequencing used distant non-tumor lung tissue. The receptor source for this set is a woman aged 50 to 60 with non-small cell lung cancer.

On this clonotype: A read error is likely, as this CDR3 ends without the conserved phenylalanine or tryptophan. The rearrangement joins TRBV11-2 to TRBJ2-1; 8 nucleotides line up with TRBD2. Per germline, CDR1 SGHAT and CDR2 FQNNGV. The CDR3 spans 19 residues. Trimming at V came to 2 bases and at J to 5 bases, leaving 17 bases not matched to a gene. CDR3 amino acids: CASSLSSGESGHDHNEQFS. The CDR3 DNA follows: TGTGCCAGCAGCTTAAGTAGCGGGGAGTCTGGGCACGATCACAATGAGCAGTTCTCC.

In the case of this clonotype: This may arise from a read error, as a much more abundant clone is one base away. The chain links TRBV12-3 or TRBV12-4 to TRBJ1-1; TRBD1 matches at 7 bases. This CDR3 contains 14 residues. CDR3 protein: CVSSLGGGAFWAFF. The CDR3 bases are TGTGTCAGCAGTTTAGGAGGGGGCGCGTTTTGGGCTTTCTTT.

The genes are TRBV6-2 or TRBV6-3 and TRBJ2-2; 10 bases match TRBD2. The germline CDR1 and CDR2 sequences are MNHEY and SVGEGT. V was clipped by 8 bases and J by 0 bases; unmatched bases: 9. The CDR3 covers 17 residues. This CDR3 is CASYGGTSVANTGELFF. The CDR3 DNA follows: TGTGCCAGCTATGGGGGGACTAGCGTTGCGAACACCGGGGAGCTGTTTTTT.

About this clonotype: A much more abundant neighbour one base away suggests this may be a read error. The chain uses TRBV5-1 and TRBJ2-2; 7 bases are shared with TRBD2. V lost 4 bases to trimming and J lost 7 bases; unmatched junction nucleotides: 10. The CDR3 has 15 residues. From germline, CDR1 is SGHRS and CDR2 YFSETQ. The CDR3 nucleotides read TGCGCCAGCAGCCCGGACGCGGGAGTGCGCGGGGAGCTGTTTTTT. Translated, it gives CASSPDAGVRGELFF.

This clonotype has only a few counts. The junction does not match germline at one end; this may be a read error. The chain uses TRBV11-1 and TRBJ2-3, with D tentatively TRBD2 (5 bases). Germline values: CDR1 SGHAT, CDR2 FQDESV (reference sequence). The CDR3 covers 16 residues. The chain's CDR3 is CASSLGLGGLGDMQYF. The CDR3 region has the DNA TGTGCCAGCAGCTTAGGCCTTGGCGGACTTGGGGATATGCAGTATTTT.

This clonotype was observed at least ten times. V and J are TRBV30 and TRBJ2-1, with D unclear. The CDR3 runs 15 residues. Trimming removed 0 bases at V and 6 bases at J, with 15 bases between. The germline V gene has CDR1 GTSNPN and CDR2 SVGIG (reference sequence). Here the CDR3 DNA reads TGTGCCTGGAGTGTACCGGGCATCCCCGGCAATGAGCAGTTCTTC. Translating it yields CAWSVPGIPGNEQFF.

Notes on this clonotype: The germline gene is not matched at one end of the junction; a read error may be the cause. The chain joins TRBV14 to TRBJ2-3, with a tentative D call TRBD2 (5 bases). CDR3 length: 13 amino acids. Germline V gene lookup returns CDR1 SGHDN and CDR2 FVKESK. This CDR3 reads CASSQEGSWRFSF. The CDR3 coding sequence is TGTGCCAGCAGCCAAGAAGGGAGCTGGAGATTTAGTTTT.

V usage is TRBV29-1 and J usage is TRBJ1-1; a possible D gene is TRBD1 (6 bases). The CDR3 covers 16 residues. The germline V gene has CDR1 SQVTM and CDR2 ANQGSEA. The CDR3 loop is CRDRRDPGQMNTEAFF. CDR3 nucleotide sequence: TGCAGGGATAGAAGGGACCCGGGACAAATGAACACTGAAGCTTTCTTT.

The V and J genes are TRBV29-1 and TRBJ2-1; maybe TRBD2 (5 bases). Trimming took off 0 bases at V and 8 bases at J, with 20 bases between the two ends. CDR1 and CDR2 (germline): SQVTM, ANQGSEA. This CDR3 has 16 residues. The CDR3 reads CSVEEPQREAYHEQFF. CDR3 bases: TGCAGCGTTGAAGAACCCCAACGGGAAGCGTATCATGAGCAGTTCTTC.

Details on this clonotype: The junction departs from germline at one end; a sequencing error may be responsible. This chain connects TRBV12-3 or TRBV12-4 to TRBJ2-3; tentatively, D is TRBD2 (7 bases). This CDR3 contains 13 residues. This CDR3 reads CANSVGGGDTQYF. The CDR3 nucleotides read TGTGCCAACAGTGTGGGAGGGGGAGATACGCAGTATTTT.

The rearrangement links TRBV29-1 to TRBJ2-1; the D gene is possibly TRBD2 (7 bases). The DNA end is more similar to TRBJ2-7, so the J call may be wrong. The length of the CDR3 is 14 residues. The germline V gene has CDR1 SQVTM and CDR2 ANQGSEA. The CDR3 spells CSVGSGGQGNEQYF. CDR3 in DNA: TGCAGCGTCGGTTCGGGGGGCCAGGGGAATGAGCAGTACTTC.

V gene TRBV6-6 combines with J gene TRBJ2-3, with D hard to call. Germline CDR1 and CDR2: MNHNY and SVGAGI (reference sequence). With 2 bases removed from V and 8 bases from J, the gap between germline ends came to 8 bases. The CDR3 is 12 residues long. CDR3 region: CASSYVMVTQYF. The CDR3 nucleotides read TGTGCCAGCAGTTACGTTATGGTTACGCAGTATTTT.

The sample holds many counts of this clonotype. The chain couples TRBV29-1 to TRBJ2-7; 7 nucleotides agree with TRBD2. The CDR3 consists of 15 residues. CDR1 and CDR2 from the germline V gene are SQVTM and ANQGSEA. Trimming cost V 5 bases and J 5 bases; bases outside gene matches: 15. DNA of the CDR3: TGCAGCGTTTCTTTACGAAGCGGGATAAGCGACGAGCAGTACTTC. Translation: CSVSLRSGISDEQYF.

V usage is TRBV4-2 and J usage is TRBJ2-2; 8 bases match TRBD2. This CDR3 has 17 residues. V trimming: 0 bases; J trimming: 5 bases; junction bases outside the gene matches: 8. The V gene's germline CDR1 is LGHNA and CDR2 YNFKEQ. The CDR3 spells CASSQEAVGGRTGELFF. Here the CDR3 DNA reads TGTGCCAGCAGCCAAGAGGCTGTCGGCGGGAGGACCGGGGAGCTGTTTTTT.

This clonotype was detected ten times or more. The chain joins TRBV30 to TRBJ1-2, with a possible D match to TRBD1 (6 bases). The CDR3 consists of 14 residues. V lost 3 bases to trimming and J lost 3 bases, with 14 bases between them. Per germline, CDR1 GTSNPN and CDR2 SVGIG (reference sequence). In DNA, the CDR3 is TGTGCCTGGAGGGCCGACAGGACCTACTATGGCTACACCTTC. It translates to CAWRADRTYYGYTF.

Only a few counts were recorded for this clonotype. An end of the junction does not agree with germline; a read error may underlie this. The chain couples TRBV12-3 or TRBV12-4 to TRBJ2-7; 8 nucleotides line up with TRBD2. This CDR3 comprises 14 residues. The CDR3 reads CDSTPGLGNYEQYF. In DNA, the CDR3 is TGTGACAGCACTCCGGGACTAGGGAACTACGAGCAGTACTTC.

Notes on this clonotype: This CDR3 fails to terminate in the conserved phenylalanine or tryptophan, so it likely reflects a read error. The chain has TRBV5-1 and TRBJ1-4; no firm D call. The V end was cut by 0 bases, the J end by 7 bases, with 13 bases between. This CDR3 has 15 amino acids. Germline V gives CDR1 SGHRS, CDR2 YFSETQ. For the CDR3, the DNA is TGCGCCAGCAGCTTGGGACATTCTCCTAGTGAAAAACTGTTTATT. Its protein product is CASSLGHSPSEKLFI.